This T cell receptor beta chain was identified during a study of cytomegalovirus exposure and HLA in healthy donors. Notes on the study in general: Previously analyzed data showed that most TCR beta V segments were productive at a frequency of about 90% or about 30%.

Use of 60 Vbeta and 13 Jbeta primers characterized the PCR. The table came from immunoSEQ multiplex PCR; TCRdb's copy has only in-frame clones and leaves some out. Among 100,000 to 150,000 clones, approximately 87% were seen once, and the ten largest hold around 20%. Trimming took 4 bases from V and 6 from J; bases not matched to a gene: 12. There are 15 residues in the CDR3. Looked up from germline, CDR1 is SGHTS and CDR2 is YDEGEE. This clone was counted between two and nine times. Its cognate antigen is unknown. Sequenced material: PBMCs. The gene calls are TRBV5-8 and TRBJ1-1; 7 bases map to TRBD1. This TCR came from a man in his late teens or twenties in good health and CMV-seropositive. CDR3 in amino acids: CASSPEDRNKAEAFF. As DNA, the CDR3 is TGTGCCAGCAGCCCGGAGGACAGGAACAAGGCTGAAGCTTTCTTT.